One sample yielded the 8 T cell receptor beta chains listed below, sequenced in a study of Ad26.COV2.S vaccination and SARS-CoV-2 variants (dated by TCRdb to the early 2020s). In the paper's terms, the treatment or condition label means: around 19 received Ad26.COV2.S at low or high dose, single or two shots; roughly five received placebo; per-sample allocation not given. Repertoires of vaccine and placebo recipients were sequenced from samples taken on day 63 after the first injection. Libraries came from the immunoSEQ multiplex PCR assay. The immuneACCESS repertoire file appears here via TCRdb, limited to in-frame rearrangements. These files lack a portion of the clones; in checked studies, under half of the deficit traces to unresolved V genes, and the cause of the others is not known. In this sample the table shows about 680,000 clones, more than 80% of which occur a single time. Roughly 1.5% of the sample lies in the top ten.

Source: peripheral blood, taken in a trial of Ad26.COV2.S vaccine versus placebo. The receptors come from a person between 18 and 65 years old who received the Ad26.COV2.S COVID-19 vaccine or a placebo.

The V and J genes are TRBV5-3 and TRBJ2-4; 7 bases map to TRBD2. TRBV5-3 is classed as an ORF, of uncertain function. This CDR3 contains 16 residues. Losses at the gene ends were 0 bases for V and 0 bases for J; bases not matched to a gene: 3. The CDR3 reads CARSLGGGGAKNIQYF. As DNA, the CDR3 is TGTGCCAGAAGCTTGGGAGGCGGGGGAGCCAAAAACATTCAGTACTTC.

The chain couples TRBV12-3 or TRBV12-4 to TRBJ2-3; possibly TRBD1 for D (5 bases). The CDR3 extends over 13 amino acids. V lost 5 bases and J lost 4, with 10 bases in between. The CDR3 loop is CASSLQGSDTQYF. The CDR3, as DNA: TGTGCCAGCAGTCTTCAGGGTTCAGATACGCAGTATTTT.

A single count supports this clone. The genes are TRBV7-8 and TRBJ1-1; a possible D gene is TRBD1 (6 bases). The V and J ends lost 5 bases and 5 bases respectively, with 21 bases between them. This CDR3 is 16 amino acids long. The germline gives CDR1 SGHVS, CDR2 FQNEAQ. The CDR3 DNA sequence: TGTGCCAGCAGCCCGACCGGGGGCCCCGAGTGGACTGAAGCTTTCTTT. Translation: CASSPTGGPEWTEAFF.

This chain links TRBV19 with TRBJ1-2; 7 nucleotides match TRBD1. Germline V gene lookup returns CDR1 LNHDA and CDR2 SQIVND (reference sequence). V was clipped by 5 bases and J by 8 bases; unmatched bases: 11. CDR3 length equals 14 residues. The CDR3 reads CASSFGQARTGYTF. CDR3 in DNA: TGTGCCAGTAGTTTCGGACAGGCGCGAACCGGCTACACCTTC.

This chain uses TRBV6-5 with TRBJ1-4; D is unclear. Deletions cut 6 bases from V and 0 bases from J, with 11 bases between. Looked up from germline, CDR1 is MNHEY and CDR2 is SVGAGI. The CDR3 length is 15 residues. CDR3 nucleotides: TGTGCCAGCAGCCTCGGACCTTCAACTAATGAAAAACTGTTTTTT. This codes for CASSLGPSTNEKLFF.

V gene TRBV15 combines with J gene TRBJ2-1; either TRBD1 or TRBD2 may supply D (5 bases each). The germline V gene encodes CDR1 LNHNV and CDR2 YYDKDF (reference sequence). This CDR3 is 15 amino acids long. V was cut by 5 bases and J by 9 bases, with 20 bases left in between. CDR3: CATSHRDRSWGEQFF. The CDR3 bases are TGTGCCACCAGCCACCGGGACCGGTCCTGGGGTGAGCAGTTCTTC.

A remark on this clone: The junction shows a germline mismatch at one end, possibly a read error. The rearrangement joins TRBV5-1 to TRBJ1-2; possibly TRBD1 for D (5 bases). This CDR3 contains 12 residues. Germline V gene sequence: CDR1 SGHRS, CDR2 YFSETQ. CDR3 in amino acids: CASSSRDGAAAF. The CDR3 DNA is TGCGCCAGCAGCTCCCGGGACGGAGCGGCGGCCTTC.

This chain links TRBV27 with TRBJ1-6, with D perhaps TRBD1 (6 bases). The V gene lost 3 bases and the J gene lost 5 bases, with 8 bases spanning the gap. CDR1 MNHEY and CDR2 SMNVEV come from the germline V gene (reference sequence). CDR3 size: 14 residues. The CDR3 spells CASSLWDNNSPLHF. CDR3 nucleotide sequence: TGTGCCAGCAGTTTGTGGGACAATAATTCACCCCTCCACTTT.